This is a list of T cell receptor beta chains from one sample in a study of blood T cells in healthy people across ages. TCRdb itself ran the 5' RACE reads through MiXCR, one entry per CDR3 protein. The data contain 800,000 to 950,000 distinct CDR3 sequences, around 49% of them seen just once; the ten biggest clones take up about an eighth. What was sequenced was blood. The receptor set was obtained from a man aged 25 to 40 in good health. The CDR3 runs from the conserved cysteine through the conserved F or W. Each record gives: D gene, J gene, V gene, clone size, CDR3 length, CDR3 DNA, CDR3 protein. D genes are given only for firm matches. Clone size is shown for a subset of rows, as once, few, many or a class of expanded clone.

D: TRBD2; J: TRBJ2-7; V: TRBV3-1; size: few; length: 14; DNA: TGTGCCAGCAGCCGCAGCGGGGGGACTTACGAGCAGTACTTC; CDR3: CASSRSGGTYEQYF
D: TRBD1; J: TRBJ1-2; V: TRBV7-9; size: .; length: 14; DNA: TGTGCCAGCAGCTGGGACAGTAGGGACTATGGCTACACCTTC; CDR3: CASSWDSRDYGYTF
D: .; J: TRBJ2-1; V: TRBV2; size: .; length: 12; DNA: TGTGCCAGCAGAGCAACCATAGGTGAGCAGTTCTTC; CDR3: CASRATIGEQFF
D: TRBD2; J: TRBJ2-7; V: TRBV5-6; size: few; length: 15; DNA: TGTGCCAGCAGCTTCGGGACTAGCGGCGGCAATGAGCAGTACTTC; CDR3: CASSFGTSGGNEQYF
D: TRBD1; J: TRBJ2-7; V: TRBV10-3; size: .; length: 13; DNA: TGTGCCATCAGGGACAGGGGCGAATACGAGCAGTACTTC; CDR3: CAIRDRGEYEQYF
D: .; J: TRBJ1-4; V: TRBV2; size: few; length: 13; DNA: TGTGCCAGCAGTGACCCCCTTTCTGAGAAACTGTTTTTT; CDR3: CASSDPLSEKLFF
D: .; J: TRBJ2-1; V: TRBV4-1; size: .; length: 17; DNA: TGCGCCAGCAGCCAACCCACCGGACGAGTGCCCTACAATGAGCAGTTCTTC; CDR3: CASSQPTGRVPYNEQFF
D: .; J: TRBJ2-2; V: TRBV10-3; size: .; length: 12; DNA: TGTGCCATCAGGGCAGGTTCCGGGGAGCTGTTTTTT; CDR3: CAIRAGSGELFF
D: .; J: TRBJ2-7; V: TRBV7-2; size: .; length: 15; DNA: TGTGCCAGCAGCCGAGTAGCGGAGAGGATCCACGAGCAGTACTTC; CDR3: CASSRVAERIHEQYF
D: .; J: TRBJ1-1; V: TRBV29-1; size: few; length: 14; DNA: TGCAGCGTTGCTACCCGAGGGGGGTGGACTGAAGCTTTCTTT; CDR3: CSVATRGGWTEAFF
D: .; J: TRBJ1-2; V: TRBV27; size: few; length: 15; DNA: TGTGCCAGCAGCCCTGGACAGTTTGGATTCCATGGCTACACCTTC; CDR3: CASSPGQFGFHGYTF
D: .; J: TRBJ2-2; V: TRBV7-2; size: many; length: 12; DNA: TGTGCCAGCAGCCGGAACACCGGGGAGCTGTTTTTT; CDR3: CASSRNTGELFF
D: .; J: TRBJ1-2; V: TRBV5-1; size: .; length: 14; DNA: TGCGCCAGCAGCTTGGCCAAAGTTCCTGGCGGCTACACCTTC; CDR3: CASSLAKVPGGYTF
D: .; J: TRBJ1-5; V: TRBV6-1; size: once; length: 15; DNA: TGTGCCAGCAGTGAAGAGCCGAGTAGCAATCAGCCCCAGCATTTT; CDR3: CASSEEPSSNQPQHF
D: .; J: TRBJ1-5; V: TRBV7-2; size: .; length: 15; DNA: TGTGCCAGCAGCCCGAGGGGCAGGGTCGATCAGCCCCAGCATTTT; CDR3: CASSPRGRVDQPQHF
D: .; J: TRBJ2-1; V: TRBV18; size: .; length: 15; DNA: TGTGCCAGCTCACCACCGGTCAGCCGTTACAATGAGCAGTTCTTC; CDR3: CASSPPVSRYNEQFF
D: .; J: TRBJ2-7; V: TRBV30; size: .; length: 11; DNA: TGTGCCTGGAGTATTTTGGACGAGCAGTACTTC; CDR3: CAWSILDEQYF
D: TRBD1; J: TRBJ1-5; V: TRBV27; size: few; length: 14; DNA: TGTGCCAGCAGGGGGACAGGGGGTAATCAGCCCCAGCATTTT; CDR3: CASRGTGGNQPQHF
D: TRBD2; J: TRBJ2-1; V: TRBV7-2; size: .; length: 15; DNA: TGTGCCAGCGCGCGTCGCACTAGCGGGGGAACTGAGCAGTTCTTC; CDR3: CASARRTSGGTEQFF
D: .; J: TRBJ1-6; V: TRBV20-1; size: .; length: 15; DNA: TGCAGTGCTAGAGACTGGGGATCCTATAATTCACCCCTCCACTTT; CDR3: CSARDWGSYNSPLHF
D: TRBD2; J: TRBJ2-3; V: TRBV3-1; size: few; length: 15; DNA: TGTGCCAGCAGACGTGGGACTAGCGAAGCAGATACGCAGTATTTT; CDR3: CASRRGTSEADTQYF
D: .; J: TRBJ2-4; V: TRBV30; size: few; length: 11; DNA: TGTGCCTGGAGTGTCGGGAACATTCAGTACTTC; CDR3: CAWSVGNIQYF
D: .; J: TRBJ1-2; V: TRBV13; size: few; length: 14; DNA: TGTGCCAGCAGCTCCACGGAGGCTAACTATGGCTACACCTTC; CDR3: CASSSTEANYGYTF
D: .; J: TRBJ2-2; V: TRBV29-1; size: .; length: 14; DNA: TGCAGCGTTGAACTACAGACGAACACCGGGGAGCTGTTTTTT; CDR3: CSVELQTNTGELFF
D: TRBD1; J: TRBJ2-7; V: TRBV9; size: .; length: 16; DNA: TGTGCCAGCAGCGTAGGGCAGGGGGCTTTTTTGAACGAGCAGTACTTC; CDR3: CASSVGQGAFLNEQYF
D: TRBD1; J: TRBJ1-1; V: TRBV12-3/TRBV12-4; size: .; length: 15; DNA: TGTGCCAGCAGTCAAAACAGGGGTGGGAGCACTGAAGCTTTCTTT; CDR3: CASSQNRGGSTEAFF
D: .; J: TRBJ2-7; V: TRBV7-9; size: .; length: 13; DNA: TGTGCCAGCAGCAAGGACTGGAATTACGAGCAGTACTTC; CDR3: CASSKDWNYEQYF
D: .; J: TRBJ2-7; V: TRBV7-6; size: few; length: 14; DNA: TGTGCCAGCAGCCCCGACGCCATAGTAGCTGAGCAGTACTTC; CDR3: CASSPDAIVAEQYF
D: TRBD1; J: TRBJ2-7; V: TRBV7-2; size: once; length: 13; DNA: TGTGCCAGCAGCTTAATTGAGGGGGCCGAGCAGTACTTC; CDR3: CASSLIEGAEQYF
D: TRBD1; J: TRBJ2-6; V: TRBV5-1; size: few; length: 16; DNA: TGCGCCAGTACCCCATGGACAGGGTCTGGGGCCAACGTCCTGACTTTC; CDR3: CASTPWTGSGANVLTF
D: .; J: TRBJ2-4; V: TRBV28; size: .; length: 14; DNA: TGTGCCAGCAACAGAGAACTAGCCAAAAACATTCAGTACTTC; CDR3: CASNRELAKNIQYF
D: .; J: TRBJ1-2; V: TRBV6-5; size: .; length: 13; DNA: TGTGCCAGCAGTTCCGTAACAGGGAGAGACTACACCTTC; CDR3: CASSSVTGRDYTF
D: .; J: TRBJ2-5; V: TRBV10-3; size: .; length: 13; DNA: TGTGCCATCAGTGCCCCAGGCGCGGAGACCCAGTACTTC; CDR3: CAISAPGAETQYF
D: .; J: TRBJ2-7; V: TRBV20-1; size: .; length: 13; DNA: TGCAGTGCCGTCCCGGGGCAGTCCTACGAGCAGTACTTC; CDR3: CSAVPGQSYEQYF